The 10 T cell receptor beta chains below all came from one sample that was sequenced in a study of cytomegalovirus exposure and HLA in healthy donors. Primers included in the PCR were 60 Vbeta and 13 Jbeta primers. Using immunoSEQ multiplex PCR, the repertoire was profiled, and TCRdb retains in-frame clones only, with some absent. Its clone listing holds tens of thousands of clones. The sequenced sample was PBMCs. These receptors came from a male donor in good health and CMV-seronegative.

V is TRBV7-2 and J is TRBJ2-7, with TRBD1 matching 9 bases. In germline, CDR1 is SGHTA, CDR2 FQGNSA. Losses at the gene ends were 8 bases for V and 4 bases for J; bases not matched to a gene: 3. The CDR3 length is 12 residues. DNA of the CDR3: TGTGCCAGCGGGGGACAGGGATACGAGCAGTACTTC. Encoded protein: CASGGQGYEQYF.

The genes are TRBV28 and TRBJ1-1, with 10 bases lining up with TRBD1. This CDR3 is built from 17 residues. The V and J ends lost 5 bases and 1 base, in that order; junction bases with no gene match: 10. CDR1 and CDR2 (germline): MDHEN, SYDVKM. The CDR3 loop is CASSETGGLGKNTEAFF. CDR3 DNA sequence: TGTGCCAGCAGTGAGACAGGGGGCCTTGGGAAGAACACTGAAGCTTTCTTT.

CDR3: CASRGGKDGYTF. CDR3 coding DNA: TGTGCCAGCAGGGGGGGAAAGGATGGCTACACCTTC. The chain links TRBV6-6 to TRBJ1-2; the D gene is possibly TRBD1 (5 bases). CDR3 length: 12 amino acids. Looked up from germline, CDR1 is MNHNY and CDR2 is SVGAGI (reference sequence). Trimming took off 6 bases at V and 6 bases at J, with 11 bases between the two ends.

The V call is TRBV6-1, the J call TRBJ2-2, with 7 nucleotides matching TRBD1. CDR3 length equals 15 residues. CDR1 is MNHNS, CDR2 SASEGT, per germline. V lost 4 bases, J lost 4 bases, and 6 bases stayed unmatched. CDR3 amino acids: CASSGNRGSTGELFF. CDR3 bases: TGTGCCAGCAGTGGAAACAGGGGTAGCACCGGGGAGCTGTTTTTT.

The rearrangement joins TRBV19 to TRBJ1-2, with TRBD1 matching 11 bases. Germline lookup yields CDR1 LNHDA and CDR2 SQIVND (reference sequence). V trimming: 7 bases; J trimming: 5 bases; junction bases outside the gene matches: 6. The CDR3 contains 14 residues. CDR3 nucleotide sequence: TGTGCCAGTAAAGGGGACAGGGGGTTTTATGGCTACACCTTC. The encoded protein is CASKGDRGFYGYTF.

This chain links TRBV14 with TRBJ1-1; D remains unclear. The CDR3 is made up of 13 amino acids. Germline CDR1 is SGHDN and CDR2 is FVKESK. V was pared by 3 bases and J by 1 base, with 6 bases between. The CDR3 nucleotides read TGTGCCAGCAGCCAGAACAGGAACACTGAAGCTTTCTTT. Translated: CASSQNRNTEAFF.

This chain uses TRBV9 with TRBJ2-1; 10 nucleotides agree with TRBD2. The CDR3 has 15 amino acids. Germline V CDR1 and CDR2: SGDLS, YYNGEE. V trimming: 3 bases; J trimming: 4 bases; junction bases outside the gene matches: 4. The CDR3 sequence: CASSAGTSEYNEQFF. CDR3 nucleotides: TGTGCCAGCAGCGCTGGGACTAGCGAGTACAATGAGCAGTTCTTC.

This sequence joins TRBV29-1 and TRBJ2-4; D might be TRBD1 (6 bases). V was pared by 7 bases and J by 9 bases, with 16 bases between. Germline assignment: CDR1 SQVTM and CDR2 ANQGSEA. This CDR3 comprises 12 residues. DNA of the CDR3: TGCAGCGCTAGACCCAGGGGTGGCATTCAGTACTTC. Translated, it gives CSARPRGGIQYF.

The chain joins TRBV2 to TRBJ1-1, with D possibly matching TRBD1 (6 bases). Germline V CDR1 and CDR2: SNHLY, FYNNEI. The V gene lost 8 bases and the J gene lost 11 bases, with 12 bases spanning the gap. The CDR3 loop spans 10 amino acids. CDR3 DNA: TGTGCCAGCGAGGGGGGGTTTGCTTTCTTT. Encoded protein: CASEGGFAFF.

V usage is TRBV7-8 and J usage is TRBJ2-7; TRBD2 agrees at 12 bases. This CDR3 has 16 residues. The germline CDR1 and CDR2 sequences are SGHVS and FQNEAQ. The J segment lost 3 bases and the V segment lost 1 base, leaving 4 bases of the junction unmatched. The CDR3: CASSLVPTSGSYEQYF. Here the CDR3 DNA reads TGTGCCAGCAGCTTAGTACCGACTAGCGGGAGCTACGAGCAGTACTTC.